This record covers a single T cell receptor beta chain. The entry originates in a study of T cells expressing NK-cell markers. CDR3 length: 13 amino acids. The V gene's germline CDR1 is SGHRS and CDR2 YFSETQ. Production of TCR beta cDNA relied on 5'RACE template switching with UMIs. Following a re-call of the 5' RACE reads, TCRdb has one entry per CDR3 protein and lacks DNA. The sample has under 600,000 distinct CDR3 sequences. The TCR was taken from a woman aged 50 to 65 in good health. The sample comprised blood T cells: a sorted CD56 or NKG2C T cell subset, CD4+ or CD8+ T cells, or bulk PBMC T cells (not recorded which). This chain joins TRBV5-1 and TRBJ1-2; lacking DNA, the TRBD1 call made by TCRdb goes unchecked. CDR3 amino acids: CASSYGQVDGYTF.